These 4 T cell receptor beta chains came from one sample sequenced in a study of T cells expressing NK-cell markers. For each CDR3 protein, TCRdb gives one entry from its re-call of the 5' RACE reads, without DNA. This table holds roughly 180,000 distinct CDR3 sequences. The sequencing sample was made of blood T cells: a sorted CD56 or NKG2C T cell subset, CD4+ or CD8+ T cells, or bulk PBMC T cells (not recorded which). Receptors originate from a woman aged 18 to 75 in good health.

J is TRBJ2-3 and V is TRBV6-1; TCRdb reports TRBD1, a call that lacks DNA to check it against. Germline V CDR1 and CDR2: MNHNS, SASEGT. This CDR3 comprises 16 residues. The CDR3 loop reads CASTPAPGQGTDTQYF.

The V and J genes are TRBV28 and TRBJ2-2. This CDR3 comprises 16 residues. The germline V gene has CDR1 MDHEN and CDR2 SYDVKM. The CDR3: CASSKDAYWNTGELFF.

The chain recombines TRBV24-1 with TRBJ1-2. The CDR3 loop spans 12 amino acids. CDR1 KGHDR and CDR2 SFDVKD come from the germline V gene. CDR3 residues: CATSDNNYGYTF.

This rearrangement joins TRBV5-1 to TRBJ1-6; the D gene TCRdb calls, TRBD1, cannot be checked with no DNA. CDR1 and CDR2 (germline): SGHRS, YFSETQ. CDR3 length equals 19 residues. The CDR3 sequence is CASSLGAGGRSSYNSPLHF.